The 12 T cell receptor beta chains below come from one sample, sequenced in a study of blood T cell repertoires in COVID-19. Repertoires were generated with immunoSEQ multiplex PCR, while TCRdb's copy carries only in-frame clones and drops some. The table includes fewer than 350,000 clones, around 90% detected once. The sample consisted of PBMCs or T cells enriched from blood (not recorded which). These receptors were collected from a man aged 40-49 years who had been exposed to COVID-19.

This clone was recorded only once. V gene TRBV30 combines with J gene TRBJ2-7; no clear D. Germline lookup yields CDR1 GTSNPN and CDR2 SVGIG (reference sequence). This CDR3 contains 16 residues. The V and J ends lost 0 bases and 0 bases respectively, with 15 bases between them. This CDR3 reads CAWSVSLTDYSYEQYF. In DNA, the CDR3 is TGTGCCTGGAGTGTGTCCCTAACAGATTACTCCTACGAGCAGTACTTC.

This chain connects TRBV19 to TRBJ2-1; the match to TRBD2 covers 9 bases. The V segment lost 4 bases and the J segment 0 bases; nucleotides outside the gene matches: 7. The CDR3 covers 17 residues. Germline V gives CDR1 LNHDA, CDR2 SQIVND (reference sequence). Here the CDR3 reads CASSRTSAMSSYNEQFF. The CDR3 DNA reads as TGTGCCAGTAGTAGGACTAGCGCTATGTCCTCCTACAATGAGCAGTTCTTC.

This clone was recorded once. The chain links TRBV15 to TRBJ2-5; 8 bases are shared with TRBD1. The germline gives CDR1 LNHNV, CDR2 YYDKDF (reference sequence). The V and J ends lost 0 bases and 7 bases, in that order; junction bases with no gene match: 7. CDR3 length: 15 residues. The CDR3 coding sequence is TGTGCCACCAGCAGAGATAAGGTTGGACAGGGGACCCAGTACTTC. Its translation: CATSRDKVGQGTQYF.

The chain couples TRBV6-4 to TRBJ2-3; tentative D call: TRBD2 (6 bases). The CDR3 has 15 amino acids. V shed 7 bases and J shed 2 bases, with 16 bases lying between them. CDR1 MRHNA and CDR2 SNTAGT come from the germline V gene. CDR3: CASNSRRVNTDTQYF. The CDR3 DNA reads TGTGCCAGCAATAGCCGGAGGGTCAACACAGATACGCAGTATTTT.

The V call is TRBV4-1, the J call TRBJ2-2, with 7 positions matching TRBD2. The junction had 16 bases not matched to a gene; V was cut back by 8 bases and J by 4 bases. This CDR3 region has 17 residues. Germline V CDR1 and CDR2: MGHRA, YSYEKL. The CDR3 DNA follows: TGCGCCAGCCGTCCTCCCAGGGAGGGGATGTTCACCGGGGAGCTGTTTTTT. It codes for CASRPPREGMFTGELFF.

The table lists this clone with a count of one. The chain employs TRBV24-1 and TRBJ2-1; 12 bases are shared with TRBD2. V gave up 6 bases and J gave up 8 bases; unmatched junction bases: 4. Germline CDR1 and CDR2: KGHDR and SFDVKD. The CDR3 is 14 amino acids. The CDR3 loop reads CATSRGLAGHEQFF. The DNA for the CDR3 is TGTGCCACCAGTCGAGGACTAGCGGGACATGAGCAGTTCTTC.

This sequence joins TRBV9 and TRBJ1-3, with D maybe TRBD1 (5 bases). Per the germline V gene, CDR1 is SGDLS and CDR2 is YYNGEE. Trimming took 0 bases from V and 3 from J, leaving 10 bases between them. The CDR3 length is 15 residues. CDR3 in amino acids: CASSVAEGYGNTIYF. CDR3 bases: TGTGCCAGCAGCGTAGCGGAGGGGTATGGAAACACCATATATTTT.

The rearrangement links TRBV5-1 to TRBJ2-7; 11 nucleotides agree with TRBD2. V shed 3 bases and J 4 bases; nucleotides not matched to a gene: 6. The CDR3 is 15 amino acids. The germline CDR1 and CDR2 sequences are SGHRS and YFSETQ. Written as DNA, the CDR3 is TGCGCCAGCAGCTCATTAGCGGGAGGGCCGTACGAGCAGTACTTC. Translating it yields CASSSLAGGPYEQYF.

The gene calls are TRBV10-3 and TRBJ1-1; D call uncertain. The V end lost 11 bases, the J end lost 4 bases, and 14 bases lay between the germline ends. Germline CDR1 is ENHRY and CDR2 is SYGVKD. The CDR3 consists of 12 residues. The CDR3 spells CAGGDGITEAFF. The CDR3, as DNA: TGTGCCGGCGGGGATGGGATCACTGAAGCTTTCTTT.

This CDR3 reads CASSTRDGGTMDGYTF. In DNA, the CDR3 is TGTGCCAGCAGCACCCGGGACGGGGGTACAATGGATGGCTACACCTTC. The chain recombines TRBV9 with TRBJ1-2, with D tentatively TRBD1 (5 bases). The CDR3 has 16 amino acids. CDR1 is SGDLS and CDR2 is YYNGEE in the germline V gene. Trimming cost V 4 bases and J 6 bases, with 22 bases left between them.

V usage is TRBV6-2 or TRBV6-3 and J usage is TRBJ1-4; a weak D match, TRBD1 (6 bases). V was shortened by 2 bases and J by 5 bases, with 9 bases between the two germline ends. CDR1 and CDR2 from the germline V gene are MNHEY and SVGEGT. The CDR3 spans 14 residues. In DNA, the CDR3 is TGTGCCAGCAGTTACGGGACACGCAATGAAAAACTGTTTTTT. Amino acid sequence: CASSYGTRNEKLFF.

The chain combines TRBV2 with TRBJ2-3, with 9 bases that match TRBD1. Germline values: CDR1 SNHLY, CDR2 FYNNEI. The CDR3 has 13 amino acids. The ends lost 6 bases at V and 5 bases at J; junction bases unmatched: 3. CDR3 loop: CASSGDRVDTQYF. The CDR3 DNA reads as TGTGCCAGCAGCGGGGACAGGGTAGATACGCAGTATTTT.